This paragraph covers one TCR beta chain sequence. CDR3 length: 15 residues. V gave up 4 bases and J gave up 5 bases; unmatched junction bases: 7. Looked up from germline, CDR1 is SGHKS and CDR2 is YYEKEE (reference sequence). Enrollees, about 18 to 90 years old, lived in 24 US areas. Cohort 3 donors counted as recovered after two negative PCRs, clearance, or resolved symptoms. The data originate from a study of blood T cell repertoires in COVID-19. Study-level background: Samples taken during acute and convalescent COVID-19 were collected in the United States, Italy and Spain.

Authors' analysis steps: Reference gene primer amplification gave estimated nucleated cell counts. Clones were read by immunoSEQ multiplex PCR, and TCRdb kept only the in-frame ones, dropping some. Clone size and the V and J calls come from that table; the DNA yielded D and trimming. This sample yields fewer than 400,000 clones, of which roughly 91% are seen a single time; about 1.7% belongs to the top ten. The chain has TRBV5-5 and TRBJ2-1; 9 nucleotides match TRBD1. This TCR was sampled from a woman aged 30 to 39 who had recovered from COVID-19. Input material: PBMCs or T cells enriched from blood (not recorded which). CDR3 nucleotide sequence: TGTGCCAGCAGCCGCCGGACAGGGGCAAACAATGAGCAGTTCTTC. This gives the protein CASSRRTGANNEQFF.